This entry lists 2 T cell receptor beta chains sequenced from one sample in a study of T-cell memory formation after mild COVID-19. TCRdb re-called the 5' RACE reads with MiXCR, one entry per CDR3 protein. The repertoire holds under 300,000 distinct CDR3 sequences, with roughly 8.2% as singletons. Input material: PBMCs or a T cell subset sorted from them (not recorded which). The source is a man aged 18 to 30 who had mild COVID-19 (a few samples of this study predate the infection). Cell type and time point are not known.

This clonotype has more than one count but fewer than ten. The V call is TRBV20-1, the J call TRBJ1-2; TRBD1 matches 11 bases. In germline, CDR1 is DFQATT, CDR2 SNEGSKA (reference sequence). V shed 3 bases, J shed 6 bases, and the junction held 3 bases outside the gene matches. This CDR3 has 13 residues. The CDR3 DNA reads as TGCAGTGCTAGTCTGGGACAGGGGGATGGCTACACCTTC. As protein: CSASLGQGDGYTF.

CDR3 residues: CASSDRTGTDTQYF. CDR3 nucleotides: TGTGCCAGCAGTGACCGGACAGGGACAGATACGCAGTATTTT. The chain is built from TRBV2 and TRBJ2-3, with 8 nucleotides matching TRBD1. V shed 3 bases, J shed 3 bases, and the junction held 2 bases outside the gene matches. Germline lookup yields CDR1 SNHLY and CDR2 FYNNEI. This CDR3 contains 14 residues.